The entry below gives a single T cell receptor (beta chain) sequence along with its context. Its antigen is as yet unknown. TCRdb keeps only in-frame clones here, not all; method: immunoSEQ multiplex PCR. Among roughly 56,000 clones listed, approximately 81% were seen once. Looked up from germline, CDR1 is MGHRA and CDR2 is YSYEKL. Trimming removed 1 base from V and 11 bases from J, with 11 bases in between. The CDR3 runs 12 residues. Specified time point: after dendritic cell vaccination, including at tumor progression/relapse. Fresh-frozen tumor tissue and more than two years of survival data were available for all. All glioblastoma patients lacked an isocitrate dehydrogenase mutation. The data were taken from a study of glioma-infiltrating T cells after dendritic cell vaccination. Study background: Patients received autologous tumor lysate-pulsed dendritic cell vaccination between about 2002 and 2013. Whole-study findings and limits: Higher TCR clonality did not directly relate to longer survival.

The rearrangement uses TRBV4-1 and TRBJ1-1, with D tentatively TRBD1 (6 bases). The origin of this receptor is a human donor with glioblastoma. The sample consisted of blood, taken after dendritic cell vaccination. CDR3 protein: CASSQVLGAAFF. The CDR3 bases are TGCGCCAGCAGCCAAGTTTTGGGGGCGGCTTTCTTT.